This T cell receptor beta chain is drawn from a study of shared clonotypes between healthy human individuals. Study findings and constraints: Generally, estimated richness proved larger in naive subsets than it did in memory subsets.

This clone occurred once. Its antigen is not known. Measured with immunoSEQ multiplex PCR; TCRdb has only the in-frame clones, and not every one. The top ten clones hold approximately 0.5% of a sample with about 1.1 million clones, approximately 78% of them seen once. The clonotype comes from a young man in good health. Some clones in this sample may be carry-over from other donors' samples. The specimen was memory CD4+ T cells from PBMCs. The subset denotes: CD45RA-negative fraction.

The CDR3 region is CASDERVNYEQYF. In DNA form, the CDR3 reads TGTGCCAGCGACGAGCGGGTAAACTACGAGCAGTACTTC. This chain joins TRBV2 and TRBJ2-7; perhaps TRBD2 as D (6 bases). The germline CDR1 and CDR2 sequences are SNHLY and FYNNEI. This CDR3 comprises 13 residues. The ends were cut back, 8 bases at V and 3 bases at J, with 14 bases in the middle.